The 8 T cell receptor beta chains below come from one sample, sequenced in a study of cytomegalovirus exposure and HLA in healthy donors. This PCR relied on a set of 60 Vbeta primers and 13 Jbeta primers. TCRdb's copy holds only in-frame clones and misses some; the assay was immunoSEQ multiplex PCR. The table shows 180,000 or so clones, with approximately 85% occurring only once. The sequenced sample was PBMCs. The receptors originated from a man aged 18 to 29 in good health and CMV-seropositive.

The chain employs TRBV10-1 and TRBJ2-5; 8 bases align to TRBD1. This CDR3 contains 13 residues. V lost 8 bases to trimming and J lost 5 bases; unmatched junction nucleotides: 7. Germline CDR1 WNHNN, CDR2 SYGVQD (reference sequence). In nucleotides, the CDR3 is TGCGCCAGCGCAGGGGGCCCCTCGGAGACCCAGTACTTC. Amino acids: CASAGGPSETQYF.

The gene calls are TRBV5-6 and TRBJ1-1; D unresolved. The CDR3 extends over 14 amino acids. V was pared by 4 bases and J by 4 bases, with 14 bases between. Germline V gives CDR1 SGHDT, CDR2 YYEEEE. CDR3 sequence: CASSPPRRITEAFF. The CDR3 nucleotides read TGTGCCAGCAGCCCCCCGAGGCGGATCACTGAAGCTTTCTTT.

The rearrangement uses TRBV7-2 and TRBJ2-7, with 7 bases lining up with TRBD1. Unmatched junction bases numbered 4, after V lost 5 bases and J lost 0 bases. Germline CDR1 and CDR2: SGHTA and FQGNSA. The CDR3 spans 14 residues. The CDR3 sequence is CASSNRGSSYEQYF. The CDR3 bases are TGTGCCAGCAGCAACAGGGGTAGCTCCTACGAGCAGTACTTC.

V is TRBV6-6 and J is TRBJ1-2; TRBD1 might be the D (6 bases). The V gene's germline CDR1 is MNHNY and CDR2 SVGAGI (reference sequence). The CDR3 totals 14 residues. The V end lost 6 bases, the J end lost 7 bases, and 18 bases lay between the germline ends. The CDR3 sequence is CASRGGDASSGYTF. The CDR3 DNA reads as TGTGCCAGCAGAGGGGGGGACGCCTCGAGTGGCTACACCTTC.

This clone was seen more than once but under ten times. The V call is TRBV5-1, the J call TRBJ1-1; D is ambiguous. Germline CDR1 is SGHRS and CDR2 is YFSETQ. The CDR3 consists of 13 residues. V lost 0 bases, J lost 3 bases, and 6 bases lay in between. CDR3 amino acids: CASSLGFDTEAFF. CDR3 coding DNA: TGCGCCAGCAGCTTGGGTTTCGACACTGAAGCTTTCTTT.

This chain uses TRBV29-1 with TRBJ2-1, with D perhaps matching TRBD1 (6 bases). V lost 4 bases and J lost 2, with 15 bases in between. CDR1 and CDR2 from the germline V gene are SQVTM and ANQGSEA. This CDR3 comprises 15 residues. The CDR3 coding sequence is TGCAGCGTTGTCGGGCAGGGGAGTACCTACAATGAGCAGTTCTTC. This gives the protein CSVVGQGSTYNEQFF.

This chain's CDR3 is CASSYSTGTLNTEAFF. The CDR3 coding sequence is TGTGCCAGCAGTTACTCAACCGGGACACTGAACACTGAAGCTTTCTTT. The genes are TRBV6-5 and TRBJ1-1; TRBD1 might be the D (6 bases). Germline CDR1 reads MNHEY; CDR2 reads SVGAGI. CDR3 length equals 16 residues. Between the trimmed V and J ends, which lost 0 bases and 0 bases, there was a span of 11 bases.

This clone was seen once. The V call is TRBV10-3, the J call TRBJ1-5; 10 bases are a match to TRBD1. This CDR3 comprises 15 residues. Germline V gives CDR1 ENHRY, CDR2 SYGVKD. The trim removed 10 bases at V and 3 bases at J, leaving 9 bases unmatched. The CDR3 protein is CATHVGQGSNQPQHF. CDR3 nucleotides: TGTGCCACGCATGTGGGACAGGGGTCCAATCAGCCCCAGCATTTT.